A selection of T cell receptor beta chains follows, all from one sample in a study of T cells in Graves' hyperthyroidism and ophthalmopathy. One entry per CDR3 protein results from TCRdb running MiXCR on the multiplex PCR reads. The table lists about 840,000 distinct CDR3 sequences, roughly 40% of them singletons, with 7.5% to 9.5% in the top ten. The source material was blood. Every receptor here comes from a man between 18 and 35 years old with Graves' hyperthyroidism. CDR3s include the opening cysteine and the closing phenylalanine or tryptophan. The D gene is left open where the match is weak. Clone size, where shown, is once, few, many, or a class for clones that have expanded.

v_gene: TRBV15; d_gene: TRBD1; j_gene: TRBJ1-2; abundance: many; CDR3nt: TGTGCCACCAGCAGAGATCGCAGCCGGGACAGGGAAGACTATGGCTACACCTTC; CDR3aa: CATSRDRSRDREDYGYTF
v_gene: TRBV12-3/TRBV12-4; d_gene: -; j_gene: TRBJ1-4; abundance: few; CDR3nt: TGTGCCAGCAGTTTTGAGGCCTATGCGGAAAAACTGTTTTTT; CDR3aa: CASSFEAYAEKLFF
v_gene: TRBV20-1; d_gene: -; j_gene: TRBJ2-2; abundance: -; CDR3nt: TGCAGTGCTAGAGGCTCCTTTCTAACCGGGGAGCTGTTTTTT; CDR3aa: CSARGSFLTGELFF
v_gene: TRBV9; d_gene: -; j_gene: TRBJ2-2; abundance: many; CDR3nt: TGTGCCAGCAGCGTGGGTCCAGGGTCGACCGGGGAGCTGTTTTTT; CDR3aa: CASSVGPGSTGELFF
v_gene: TRBV9; d_gene: TRBD1; j_gene: TRBJ1-3; abundance: -; CDR3nt: TGTGCCAGCAGCGTAGAGGGGACAGGGCGCTCTGGAAACACCATATATTTT; CDR3aa: CASSVEGTGRSGNTIYF
v_gene: TRBV6-5; d_gene: -; j_gene: TRBJ2-7; abundance: -; CDR3nt: TGTGCCAGCAGTTGGACTCGACTATACGAGCAGTACTTC; CDR3aa: CASSWTRLYEQYF
v_gene: TRBV2; d_gene: TRBD1; j_gene: TRBJ1-2; abundance: -; CDR3nt: TGTGCCAGCATCGGGACAGCGGGCTACACCTTC; CDR3aa: CASIGTAGYTF
v_gene: TRBV12-3/TRBV12-4; d_gene: -; j_gene: TRBJ1-1; abundance: -; CDR3nt: TGTGCCAGCAGTTTTAACCAAAGAAAAGCTTTCTTT; CDR3aa: CASSFNQRKAFF
v_gene: TRBV15; d_gene: TRBD1; j_gene: TRBJ2-5; abundance: many; CDR3nt: TGTGCCACCAGCGGGGGACAGGCCTTGTACCAAGAGACCCAGTACTTC; CDR3aa: CATSGGQALYQETQYF
v_gene: TRBV29-1; d_gene: -; j_gene: TRBJ2-5; abundance: many; CDR3nt: TGCAGCGAAGCTCCTCAGGATGTTGAGACCCAGTACTTC; CDR3aa: CSEAPQDVETQYF
v_gene: TRBV7-9; d_gene: -; j_gene: TRBJ2-5; abundance: -; CDR3nt: TGTGCCAGCAGCTTGAGCTTCGAGGTCAAATCCCCCCAAGAGACCCAGTACTTC; CDR3aa: CASSLSFEVKSPQETQYF
v_gene: TRBV4-1; d_gene: -; j_gene: TRBJ2-7; abundance: few; CDR3nt: TGCGCCAGCAGCCAAGATCGTGGGGGTTCCTACGAGCAGTACTTC; CDR3aa: CASSQDRGGSYEQYF
v_gene: TRBV20-1; d_gene: -; j_gene: TRBJ2-7; abundance: -; CDR3nt: TGCAGTGCTAGGCCAGGGGCCCAGCAGTACTTC; CDR3aa: CSARPGAQQYF
v_gene: TRBV12-5; d_gene: TRBD1; j_gene: TRBJ2-5; abundance: -; CDR3nt: TGTGCTAGTGGTTTCGGAGGCAGGGGGCTTCAAGAGACCCAGTACTTC; CDR3aa: CASGFGGRGLQETQYF
v_gene: TRBV7-3; d_gene: -; j_gene: TRBJ1-1; abundance: few; CDR3nt: TGTGCCAGCAGCAGCGGGGCGGACACTGAAGCTTTCTTT; CDR3aa: CASSSGADTEAFF
v_gene: TRBV7-8; d_gene: -; j_gene: TRBJ1-1; abundance: -; CDR3nt: TGTGCCAGCAGCCAAGTGCCGGCGAACACTGAAGCTTTCTTT; CDR3aa: CASSQVPANTEAFF
v_gene: TRBV29-1; d_gene: TRBD1; j_gene: TRBJ2-7; abundance: -; CDR3nt: TGCAGCTTAGTGGGGACAGGAGAATACGAGCAGTACTTC; CDR3aa: CSLVGTGEYEQYF
v_gene: TRBV5-1; d_gene: -; j_gene: TRBJ1-6; abundance: few; CDR3nt: TGCGCCAGCAGCTTGCGGGCAGGGCCGAATTCACCCCTCCACTTT; CDR3aa: CASSLRAGPNSPLHF
v_gene: TRBV14; d_gene: TRBD1; j_gene: TRBJ2-2; abundance: -; CDR3nt: TGTGCCAGCAGCCCTACAGGGGGCTCCGCTACCGGGGAGCTGTTTTTT; CDR3aa: CASSPTGGSATGELFF
v_gene: TRBV27; d_gene: TRBD1; j_gene: TRBJ2-5; abundance: few; CDR3nt: TGTGCCAGCTCCCGGGACAGGCCTTGGGGAGAGACCCAGTACTTC; CDR3aa: CASSRDRPWGETQYF
v_gene: TRBV7-2; d_gene: -; j_gene: TRBJ1-2; abundance: -; CDR3nt: TGTGCCAGCAGCTTAGACCCTTATCGGGACATCTATGGCTACACCTTC; CDR3aa: CASSLDPYRDIYGYTF
v_gene: TRBV19; d_gene: -; j_gene: TRBJ1-5; abundance: -; CDR3nt: TGTGCCAGTAGTATAGACCCCGGACAGCCCGGGGATCAGCCCCAGCATTTT; CDR3aa: CASSIDPGQPGDQPQHF
v_gene: TRBV20-1; d_gene: -; j_gene: TRBJ1-6; abundance: -; CDR3nt: TGCAGTGCTAGAGATCCCAATAATTCAACCCTCCACTTT; CDR3aa: CSARDPNNSTLHF
v_gene: TRBV12-3/TRBV12-4; d_gene: -; j_gene: TRBJ1-2; abundance: many; CDR3nt: TGTGCCAGCACCCTGAGGGGCGGAGGCTATGGCTACACCTTC; CDR3aa: CASTLRGGGYGYTF
v_gene: TRBV27; d_gene: -; j_gene: TRBJ1-6; abundance: few; CDR3nt: TGTGCCAGCAGTTTAGGGGTCGGTTCACCCCTCCACTTT; CDR3aa: CASSLGVGSPLHF
v_gene: TRBV20-1; d_gene: -; j_gene: TRBJ1-1; abundance: many; CDR3nt: TGCAGTGCTAGAGTAAGCAGGGGCCGCGCTTTCTTT; CDR3aa: CSARVSRGRAFF
v_gene: TRBV15; d_gene: -; j_gene: TRBJ2-3; abundance: -; CDR3nt: TGTGCCACCAGCAGGGATCCAGGGCGGGGAAGCACAGATACGCAGTATTTT; CDR3aa: CATSRDPGRGSTDTQYF
v_gene: TRBV2; d_gene: -; j_gene: TRBJ1-2; abundance: -; CDR3nt: TGTGCCAGCAGTTTCCGATGGCAGGATGGCTACACCTTC; CDR3aa: CASSFRWQDGYTF
v_gene: TRBV5-1; d_gene: TRBD1; j_gene: TRBJ1-1; abundance: -; CDR3nt: TGCGCCAGCAGCGCGGGACAGGGACCCGAGAACACTGAAGCTTTCTTT; CDR3aa: CASSAGQGPENTEAFF